This T cell receptor beta chain was identified during a study of blood T cells in healthy people across ages (dated by TCRdb to the mid-2010s). At the level of the whole study: In model experiments, roughly one uniquely barcoded TCR beta cDNA molecule per two T cells was captured by template switching. Two additional independent replicas of 1 million unique cDNA reads from the same blood draw were analyzed for two donors (one aged 18 to 30 and one aged 80 or older). The donors were split into four age groups: young (average approximately 16 years), middle-aged (over 35), aged (more than 55) and long-lived (over 75). Donors of different ages were randomly distributed across sequencing lanes to avoid experimental bias. The study measured age-related changes in TCR beta repertoire diversity using deep sequencing normalized with unique cDNA molecular identifiers. Results the study describes overall, beyond this receptor: Since profiling was done on bulk unsorted PBMCs, naive and antigen-experienced compartments could not be conclusively compared. Donor CMV infection status was unknown, potentially confounding age-related changes in expanded clonotypes. Compared with the aged group, more naive CD4+ T cells, fewer expanded clones and increased TCR diversity were shown by the long-lived group, suggesting age selection. The percentage of naive T cells measured by flow cytometry correlated strongly with observed TCR beta diversity. Total diversity estimates from one million sequenced T cells were considered lower bounds and underestimates. As age increased, observed TCR beta diversity per million T cells dropped in a roughly linear way, and a significant reduction was already evident by age 40.

This clonotype was seen many times. It lacks a known antigen. No much larger clonotype is one base removed from it; base qualities were not supplied. The donors were 40 or so Caucasian individuals from Russia, aged about 6 to 95 years, who were systemically healthy. Each donor gave 8 to 10 milliliters of peripheral blood, drawn into EDTA-treated Vacutainer tubes. Ficoll-Paque density-gradient centrifugation was used to isolate PBMCs, with at least 6.5 million per sample. Trizol reagent was used to extract total RNA from the PBMCs, yielding at least 5.5 micrograms per sample. For every donor, flow cytometry on a PBMC aliquot measured the percentage of naive CD45RAhigh/CD27high T cells. The V end loses 5 bases and the J end loses 8 bases, and a stretch of 18 bases separates them. The CDR3 runs 14 residues from the cysteine to the phenylalanine. CDR3 DNA only is kept here, 42 bases in frame from base 1. In the germline V gene, CDR1 corresponds to SGHTA and CDR2 to FQGNSA.

Library method: 5' RACE. This sample was sequenced with an Illumina HiSeq 2500. A second PCR of 7 to 11 cycles was performed with a sample-barcoded 5' primer and a J-beta primer mix. Each TCR beta cDNA molecule received a unique molecular identifier from a template-switch 5' adaptor carrying 12 random nucleotides. Each sample yielded at least 2.5 million CDR3-containing paired-end reads. All of the RNA was converted into first-strand cDNA using the Mint cDNA synthesis kit, with a TRBC-specific oligonucleotide serving as the primer. After uracil-DNA glycosylase treatment, a first 18-cycle PCR used universal primers M1SS and BC2_uni_R on all cDNA. On the authors' methods: Normalization of each sample was performed by random selection of 1 million high-quality reads, each carrying a distinct molecular identifier. Reads with shared molecular identifiers were discarded instead of being binned into consensus sequences. MiTCR, run with a Q25 quality threshold and the strictest error-elimination algorithm, handled CDR3 identification, clonotype clustering and error correction. A nonparametric unseen species model with Euler transformation was used to estimate a lower bound on total TCR beta diversity. Using fastp trimming at Q25 and MiXCR clonotype assembly, TCRdb reanalyzed the public sequencing data and kept in-frame beta chains. For every CDR3 protein sequence, its rows merge into one entry that carries the most common genes and DNA. These V and J calls originate from TCRdb's pipeline instead of the authors' own analysis. The sample table records 550,000 to 800,000 distinct CDR3 sequences; approximately 31% of these occur just once. Less than 20% of the sample lies in the top ten.

Sequencing was performed on blood. This sequence originates from a woman older than 75 in good health. Donor details come from another sample of the same person, matched by shared clones. The chain joins TRBV7-2 to TRBJ1-1, and TRBD1 may be the D gene, going by 5 matching bases. Here the CDR3 is given as CASSQTRGRGEAFF. The sequenced DNA is TGTGCCAGCAGCCAGACACGGGGCCGAGGGGAAGCTTTCTTT.